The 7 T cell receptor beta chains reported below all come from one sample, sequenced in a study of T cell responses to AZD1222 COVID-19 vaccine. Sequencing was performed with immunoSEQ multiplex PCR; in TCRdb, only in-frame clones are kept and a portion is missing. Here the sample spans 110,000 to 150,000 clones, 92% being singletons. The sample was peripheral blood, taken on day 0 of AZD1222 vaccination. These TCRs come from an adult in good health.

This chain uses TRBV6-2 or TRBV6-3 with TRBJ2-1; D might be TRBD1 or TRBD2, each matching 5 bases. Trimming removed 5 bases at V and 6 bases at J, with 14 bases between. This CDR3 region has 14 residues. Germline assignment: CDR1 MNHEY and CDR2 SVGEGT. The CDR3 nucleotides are TGTGCCAGCAGTCCCCCCTCAGGGAGCAATGAGCAGTTCTTC. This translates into CASSPPSGSNEQFF.

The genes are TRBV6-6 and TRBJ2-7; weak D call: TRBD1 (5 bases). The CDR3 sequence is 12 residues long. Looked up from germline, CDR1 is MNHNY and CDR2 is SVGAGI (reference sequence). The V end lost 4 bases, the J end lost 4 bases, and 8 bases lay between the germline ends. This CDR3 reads CASSSTAYEQYF. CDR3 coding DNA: TGTGCCAGCAGTTCGACAGCATACGAGCAGTACTTC.

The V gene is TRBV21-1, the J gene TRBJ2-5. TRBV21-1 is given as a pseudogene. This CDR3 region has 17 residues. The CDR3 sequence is CARGGDVGTVPGRTQYF. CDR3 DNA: TGTGCCAGAGGGGGTGACGTGGGAACAGTCCCCGGGAGGACCCAGTACTTC.

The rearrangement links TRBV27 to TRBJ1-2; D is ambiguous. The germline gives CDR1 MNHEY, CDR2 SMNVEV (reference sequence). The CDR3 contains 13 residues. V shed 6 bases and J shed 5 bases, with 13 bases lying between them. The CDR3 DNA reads TGTGCCAGCAGCGATCCGGGGAGGTATGGCTACACCTTC. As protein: CASSDPGRYGYTF.

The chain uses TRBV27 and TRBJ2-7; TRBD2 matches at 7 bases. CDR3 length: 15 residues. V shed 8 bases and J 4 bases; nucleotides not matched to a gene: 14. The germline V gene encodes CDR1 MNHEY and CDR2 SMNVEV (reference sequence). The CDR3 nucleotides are TGTGCCAGCGGGCTAACAGCGGGAAGTCGATACGAGCAGTACTTC. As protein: CASGLTAGSRYEQYF.

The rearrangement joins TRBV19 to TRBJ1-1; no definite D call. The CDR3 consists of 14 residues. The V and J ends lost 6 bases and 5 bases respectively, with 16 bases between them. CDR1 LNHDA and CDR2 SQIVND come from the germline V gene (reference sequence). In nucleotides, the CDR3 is TGTGCCAGTAGACGCGAGGTCTTGGGTACTGAAGCTTTCTTT. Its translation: CASRREVLGTEAFF.

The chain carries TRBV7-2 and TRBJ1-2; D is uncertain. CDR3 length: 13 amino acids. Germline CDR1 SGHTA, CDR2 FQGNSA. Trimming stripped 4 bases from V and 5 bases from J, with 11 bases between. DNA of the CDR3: TGTGCCAGCAGCTCGCCAGTGATGTATGGCTACACCTTC. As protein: CASSSPVMYGYTF.